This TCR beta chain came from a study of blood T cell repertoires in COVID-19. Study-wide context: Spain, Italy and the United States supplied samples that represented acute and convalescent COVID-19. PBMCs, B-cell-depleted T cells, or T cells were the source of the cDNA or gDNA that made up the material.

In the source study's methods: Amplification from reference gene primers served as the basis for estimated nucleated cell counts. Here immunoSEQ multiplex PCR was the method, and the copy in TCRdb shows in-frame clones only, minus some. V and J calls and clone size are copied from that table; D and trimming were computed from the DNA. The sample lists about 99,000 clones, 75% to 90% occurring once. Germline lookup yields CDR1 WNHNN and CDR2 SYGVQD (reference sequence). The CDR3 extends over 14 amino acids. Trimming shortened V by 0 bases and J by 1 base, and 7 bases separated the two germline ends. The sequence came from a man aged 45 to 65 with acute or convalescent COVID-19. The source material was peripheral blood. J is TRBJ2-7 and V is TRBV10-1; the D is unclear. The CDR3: CASSESGGSYEQYF. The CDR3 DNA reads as TGCGCCAGCAGTGAGTCCGGCGGATCCTACGAGCAGTACTTC.